A selection of T cell receptor beta chains follows, all from one sample in a study of immune evolution from preneoplasia to lung adenocarcinoma. TCRdb's table, derived via immunoSEQ multiplex PCR, lists solely in-frame clones and lacks some. The profile shows under 10,000 clones, about four fifths of them singletons. Sequenced material: FFPE adjacent normal lung tissue. These TCRs come from a person aged 55-80 years with lung adenocarcinoma. The CDR3 runs from the conserved cysteine through the conserved F or W. The order of the fields is V gene, clone size, D gene, J gene, CDR3 DNA, CDR3 protein. D genes are given only for firm matches. The listing skips clone size in some rows; elsewhere it reads once, few, many or a size class.

TRBV18	.	.	TRBJ2-3	TGTGCCAGCGACGGCGGGGCCATCAGGGGCGCAGATACGCAGTATTTT	CASDGGAIRGADTQYF
TRBV19	.	.	TRBJ1-5	TGTGCCAGTAGTATAGATCTGGGGGGGCCATCCAATCAGCCCCAGCATTTT	CASSIDLGGPSNQPQHF
TRBV4-1	.	TRBD2	TRBJ2-7	TGCGCCAGCAGCCAAGATACCGGCGGGGGGGCCTACGAGCAGTACTTC	CASSQDTGGGAYEQYF
TRBV2	.	TRBD1	TRBJ1-2	TGTGCCAGCAGTCCCCGCCGGGACAGGGGCTACACCTTC	CASSPRRDRGYTF
TRBV7-3	.	.	TRBJ2-7	TGTGCCAGCAGCTTCGGCAGGGGCAACGAGCAGTACTTC	CASSFGRGNEQYF
TRBV2	.	TRBD1	TRBJ1-1	TGTGCCAGCAGTAAGACAGGGCTCACTGAAGCTTTCTTT	CASSKTGLTEAFF
TRBV6-1	few	TRBD2	TRBJ2-7	TGTGCCAGCACCGGGGGGTGGTTGTCCTACGAGCAGTACTTC	CASTGGWLSYEQYF
TRBV30	.	TRBD1	TRBJ1-1	TGTGCCTGGGCTCTCGGGACAGGGTCGGTTATCACTGAAGCTTTCTTT	CAWALGTGSVITEAFF
TRBV5-1	few	TRBD1	TRBJ1-1	TGCGCCAGCAGCTTGGAGGCAGGGGGCGAGACTGAAGCTTTCTTT	CASSLEAGGETEAFF
TRBV6-6	.	.	TRBJ2-7	TGTGCCAGCAGTTACGCAAGAGACTTGTCTGACGAGCAGTACTTC	CASSYARDLSDEQYF
TRBV7-9	.	TRBD2	TRBJ2-7	TGTGCCAGCACCTATAGCGGGATTTACTACGAGCAGTACTTC	CASTYSGIYYEQYF
TRBV18	.	TRBD2	TRBJ2-2	TGTGCCAGCTCACCACGGACTAGCGGCATAAACACCGGGGAGCTGTTTTTT	CASSPRTSGINTGELFF
TRBV2	once	TRBD1	TRBJ2-3	TGTGCCAGCAGGAGGGACAGGGAGACAGATACGCAGTATTTT	CASRRDRETDTQYF
TRBV5-4	.	.	TRBJ2-1	TGTGCCAGCAGCTTTAATCCGGGACTCTTGAATGAGCAGTTCTTC	CASSFNPGLLNEQFF
TRBV30	.	.	TRBJ2-7	TGTGCCTGGAGTGGGGGAGCAGTAAACGAGCAGTACTTC	CAWSGGAVNEQYF
TRBV30	.	TRBD2	TRBJ2-5	TGTGCCTGGAGGACACATGCGGGGGGCCAAGAGACCCAGTACTTC	CAWRTHAGGQETQYF
TRBV7-2	.	TRBD1	TRBJ2-7	TGTGCCAGCAGCCCCTGGACAGGGAGCTCCTACGAGCAGTACTTC	CASSPWTGSSYEQYF
TRBV7-9	.	TRBD1	TRBJ1-1	TGTGCCAGCCTCCGGACAGGGCGGCCTGAAGCTTTCTTT	CASLRTGRPEAFF
TRBV9	.	.	TRBJ2-7	TGTGCCAGCAGCGGGACGTCTTACGAGCAGTACTTC	CASSGTSYEQYF
TRBV6-4	few	TRBD1	TRBJ2-3	TGTGCCAGCAGTGACGGACAGGGGCACACAGATACGCAGTATTTT	CASSDGQGHTDTQYF
TRBV9	.	TRBD1	TRBJ2-2	TGTGCCAGCAGCGTAGCAGGGGGAGCGAACACCGGGGAGCTGTTTTTT	CASSVAGGANTGELFF
TRBV7-9	.	TRBD1	TRBJ1-6	TGTGCCAGCAGCGTGACAGGGGGAGTTAATTCACCCCTCCACTTT	CASSVTGGVNSPLHF
TRBV28	few	.	TRBJ1-2	TGTGCCAGCAGCCCCAATGACGTATATGGCTACACCTTC	CASSPNDVYGYTF
TRBV5-1	.	TRBD1	TRBJ2-7	TGCGCCAGCAGTCCCGGTAGGGGGCAGGACGAGCAGTACTTC	CASSPGRGQDEQYF
TRBV7-2	.	TRBD1	TRBJ1-6	TGTGCCAGCAGCTTAGACGGGACAGGCAACAATTCACCCCTCCACTTT	CASSLDGTGNNSPLHF
TRBV7-2	.	.	TRBJ2-5	TGTGCCAGCAGCCTAGGGGGGGGGACGACCCAGTACTTC	CASSLGGGTTQYF
TRBV6-1	once	.	TRBJ1-5	TGTGCCAGCAGTCTGGGGAATCAGCCCCAGCATTTT	CASSLGNQPQHF
TRBV19	.	TRBD1	TRBJ1-1	TGTGCCAGTAGTCCGAACCCGGGACAGGGAAGCACTGAAGCTTTCTTT	CASSPNPGQGSTEAFF
TRBV6-5	.	.	TRBJ2-7	TGTGCCAGCAACGCTGTATTAGGGGAGCAGTACTTC	CASNAVLGEQYF
TRBV27	.	.	TRBJ2-7	TGTGCCAGCAGTTTAGCAAAGGGGTTTAGCTCCTACGAGCAGTACTTC	CASSLAKGFSSYEQYF
TRBV30	.	.	TRBJ1-5	TGTGCCTGGAGTGTCGGGAGGAGTAGCAATCAGCCCCAGCATTTT	CAWSVGRSSNQPQHF